Shown below are 21 T cell receptor beta chains from a single sample sequenced in a study of PD-1 blockade in classical Hodgkin lymphoma (dated by TCRdb to between 2020 and 2021). In light of the paper, this sample's time point label describes: cycle 1 day 1 (C1D1), immediately before nivolumab initiation. Relapse after autologous stem cell transplantation had occurred in all trial patients, and cohorts A, B and C were distinguished by prior brentuximab vedotin exposure. Library creation used the immunoSEQ multiplex PCR assay. In its TCRdb copy, this immuneACCESS table keeps in-frame sequences only and misses some clones. Where compared with another copy, unresolved V genes explain less than half of these, and the others have no known cause. The sample includes roughly 13,000 clones, with about 90% observed a single time. The ten top clones hold roughly a tenth of the sample. Sequencing was performed on peripheral blood mononuclear cells (PBMCs), taken at baseline. Receptor source: a human donor with classical Hodgkin lymphoma.

The rearrangement uses TRBV5-6 and TRBJ2-1, with D possibly being TRBD1 or TRBD2 (5 bases each). The ends were cut back, 0 bases at V and 0 bases at J, with 7 bases in the middle. CDR1 and CDR2 (germline): SGHDT, YYEEEE. The CDR3 has 15 amino acids. The CDR3 DNA is TGTGCCAGCAGCTTGGGGGGGAGCTCCTACAATGAGCAGTTCTTC. This codes for CASSLGGSSYNEQFF.

The chain carries TRBV14 and TRBJ2-7; possibly TRBD1 for D (6 bases). Trimming stripped 3 bases from V and 5 bases from J, with 14 bases between. The germline V gene has CDR1 SGHDN and CDR2 FVKESK. The CDR3 spans 14 residues. CDR3 region: CASSQYRAVHEQYF. The CDR3, as DNA: TGTGCCAGCAGCCAGTACAGGGCTGTCCACGAGCAGTACTTC.

The chain employs TRBV5-1 and TRBJ2-1, with 7 bases that match TRBD2. Trimming took 0 bases from V and 9 from J; bases not matched to a gene: 0. The CDR3 has 12 amino acids. Per the germline V gene, CDR1 is SGHRS and CDR2 is YFSETQ. The CDR3 loop is CASSLGGGEQFF. The CDR3 nucleotides read TGCGCCAGCAGCTTGGGCGGGGGTGAGCAGTTCTTC.

CDR3 nucleotides: TGTGCCAGCAGCCGCGCCCTTGTACAGGGTGTTTTAGAGAGCTCCTACGAGCAGTACTTC. Protein product: CASSRALVQGVLESSYEQYF. J is TRBJ2-7 and V is TRBV7-8; tentatively, D is TRBD1 (6 bases). V was shortened by 5 bases and J by 0 bases, with 29 bases between the two germline ends. CDR3 length: 20 amino acids. From germline, CDR1 is SGHVS and CDR2 FQNEAQ.

V usage is TRBV7-6 and J usage is TRBJ1-5; D is undetermined. Germline V lookup: CDR1 SGHVS, CDR2 FNYEAQ. This CDR3 has 16 amino acids. Trimming took off 1 base at V and 4 bases at J, with 14 bases between the two ends. Here the CDR3 reads CASSLEAGVGNQPQHF. The DNA of the CDR3 is TGTGCCAGCAGCTTAGAAGCGGGCGTGGGGAATCAGCCCCAGCATTTT.

The chain combines TRBV6-4 with TRBJ1-2; the D is unclear. Germline CDR1 and CDR2: MRHNA and SNTAGT. This CDR3 has 11 residues. Trimming took off 6 bases at V and 8 bases at J, with 10 bases between the two ends. The CDR3 loop is CASRDSLGYTF. In DNA form, the CDR3 reads TGTGCCAGCAGAGATAGCCTAGGCTACACCTTC.

The chain recombines TRBV10-3 with TRBJ1-2; weak D call: TRBD1 (5 bases). Trimming took 4 bases from V and 1 from J, leaving 10 bases between them. CDR3 size: 14 residues. CDR1 ENHRY and CDR2 SYGVKD come from the germline V gene. CDR3 DNA: TGTGCCATCAGTGGGGGGGAAATTAACTATGGCTACACCTTC. Translating gives CAISGGEINYGYTF.

V is TRBV18 and J is TRBJ2-3; TRBD2 agrees at 9 bases. With V trimmed by 1 base and J by 4 bases, 3 bases remained unmatched. CDR3 length: 15 amino acids. CDR1 KGHSH and CDR2 LQKENI come from the germline V gene. The CDR3 DNA reads as TGTGCCAGCTCACCACGGGTAGCGGGGGCAGATACGCAGTATTTT. Amino acids: CASSPRVAGADTQYF. Full variable domain (remainder filled in from reference TRBV18 and TRBJ2-3): NAGVMQNPRHLVRRRGQEARLRCSPMKGHSHVYWYRQLPEEGLKFMVYLQKENIIDESGMPKERFSAEFPKEGPSILRIQQVVRGDSAAYFCASSPRVAGADTQYFGPGTRLTVL.

The chain joins TRBV30 to TRBJ2-2; D uncertain. In germline, CDR1 is GTSNPN, CDR2 SVGIG (reference sequence). Trimming removed 2 bases from V and 4 bases from J, with 5 bases in between. The CDR3 is made up of 12 amino acids. CDR3 loop: CAWSMGTGELFF. The CDR3 DNA sequence: TGTGCCTGGAGTATGGGCACCGGGGAGCTGTTTTTT. Looking up the rest from reference TRBV30 and TRBJ2-2 gives the full variable domain: SQTIHQWPATLVQPVGSPLSLECTVEGTSNPNLYWYRQAAGRGLQLLFYSVGIGQISSEVPQNLSASRPQDRQFILSSKKLLLSDSGFYLCAWSMGTGELFFGEGSRLTVL.

The rearrangement links TRBV4-1 to TRBJ2-2; TRBD1 agrees at 7 bases. From germline, CDR1 is MGHRA and CDR2 YSYEKL. V was pared by 7 bases and J by 6 bases, with 5 bases of the junction left unmatched. The CDR3 length is 13 residues. The CDR3 protein is CASTPQGAGELFF. The CDR3 DNA sequence: TGCGCCAGCACCCCGCAGGGGGCCGGGGAGCTGTTTTTT.

In DNA, the CDR3 is TGTGCCAGCTCCGTGGGGGGACAGAAAGAGACCCAGTACTTC. Amino acid sequence: CASSVGGQKETQYF. The J gene is TRBJ2-5, the V gene TRBV9; D might be TRBD1 (7 bases). This CDR3 is built from 14 residues. V gave up 7 bases and J gave up 3 bases, with 16 bases separating them. CDR1 and CDR2 (germline): SGDLS, YYNGEE. Based on the CDR3 plus reference TRBV9 and TRBJ2-5, the full variable domain is DSGVTQTPKHLITATGQRVTLRCSPRSGDLSVYWYQQSLDQGLQFLIQYYNGEERAKGNILERFSAQQFPDLHSELNLSSLELGDSALYFCASSVGGQKETQYFGPGTRLLVL.

The chain employs TRBV9 and TRBJ2-1, with a tentative D call TRBD1 (5 bases). V lost 7 bases and J lost 7, with 12 bases in between. The V gene's germline CDR1 is SGDLS and CDR2 YYNGEE. The length of the CDR3 is 12 residues. CDR3 nucleotide sequence: TGTGCCAGCGGCCAGGGCGTGAATGAGCAGTTCTTC. The encoded protein is CASGQGVNEQFF.

The rearrangement uses TRBV6-5 and TRBJ1-4; D gene unclear. Deletions cut 6 bases from V and 8 bases from J, with 13 bases between. This CDR3 is 13 amino acids long. In germline, CDR1 is MNHEY, CDR2 SVGAGI. The CDR3 is CASSSNPEEKLFF. CDR3 nucleotide sequence: TGTGCCAGCAGCAGCAACCCAGAGGAAAAACTGTTTTTT.

The V gene is TRBV7-8, the J gene TRBJ1-4; D uncertain. Germline V gives CDR1 SGHVS, CDR2 FQNEAQ. This CDR3 is built from 12 residues. V lost 1 base to trimming and J lost 10 bases, with 7 bases between them. The CDR3 nucleotides are TGTGCCAGCAGCTTAGGCGTCGGAAAACTGTTTTTT. This encodes CASSLGVGKLFF.

The chain carries TRBV27 and TRBJ1-6; no definite D call. Germline V gene data show CDR1 as MNHEY and CDR2 as SMNVEV (reference sequence). V lost 5 bases and J lost 12, with 17 bases in between. CDR3 length: 14 residues. The CDR3 sequence is CASSGPGPSGPLHF. The CDR3 DNA reads TGTGCCAGCAGTGGACCGGGCCCTTCGGGACCCCTCCACTTT.

This clone was seen only once. The genes are TRBV18 and TRBJ1-1, with TRBD1 identical over 9 bases. The CDR3 has 15 amino acids. V was pared by 4 bases and J by 3 bases, with 6 bases of the junction left unmatched. The germline V gene encodes CDR1 KGHSH and CDR2 LQKENI. The CDR3 DNA sequence: TGTGCCAGCTCACGGGACAGGGAGGGGTACACTGAAGCTTTCTTT. As protein: CASSRDREGYTEAFF.

This chain uses TRBV7-7 with TRBJ2-1; TRBD1 might be the D (6 bases). Trimming left V 4 bases short and J 0 bases short, with 13 bases between. The CDR3 is 16 residues long. The germline CDR1 and CDR2 sequences are SSHAT and FNYEAQ (reference sequence). CDR3 sequence reads: CASSSTGDSSYNEQFF. The CDR3 DNA reads TGTGCCAGCAGCTCGACAGGCGACAGCTCCTACAATGAGCAGTTCTTC.

The chain couples TRBV7-3 to TRBJ1-2; D remains ambiguous. The CDR3 contains 14 residues. Germline assignment: CDR1 SGHTA and CDR2 FQGTGA. Trimming stripped 5 bases from V and 2 bases from J, with 12 bases between. This chain's CDR3 is CASSPRGVNYGYTF. The CDR3 coding sequence is TGTGCCAGCAGCCCCCGCGGGGTGAACTATGGCTACACCTTC. Supplemented by reference TRBV7-3 and TRBJ1-2, the full variable domain reads GAGVSQTPSNKVTEKGKYVELRCDPISGHTALYWYRQSLGQGPEFLIYFQGTGAADDSGLPNDRFFAVRPEGSVSTLKIQRTERGDSAVYLCASSPRGVNYGYTFGSGTRLTVV.

This chain joins TRBV28 and TRBJ2-3, with D unclear. The CDR3 is made up of 13 amino acids. The V end was cut by 6 bases, the J end by 6 bases, with 13 bases between. The V gene's germline CDR1 is MDHEN and CDR2 SYDVKM. The CDR3, as DNA: TGTGCCAGCAGCACGGACCCTCTGGATACGCAGTATTTT. Translated, it gives CASSTDPLDTQYF.

The chain is built from TRBV5-1 and TRBJ2-2; D possibly uses TRBD1 or TRBD2 (5 bases each). Looked up from germline, CDR1 is SGHRS and CDR2 is YFSETQ. The CDR3 is 16 amino acids. The germline V and J ends were trimmed by 2 bases and 2 bases, with 13 bases remaining between them. The DNA for the CDR3 is TGCGCCAGCAGCTTACAGGCGGGTCCTAACACCGGGGAGCTGTTTTTT. This gives the protein CASSLQAGPNTGELFF.

This chain connects TRBV11-2 to TRBJ2-7; D perhaps matches TRBD2 (5 bases). CDR1 is SGHAT and CDR2 is FQNNGV in the germline V gene. The CDR3 sequence is 15 residues long. Trimming shortened V by 5 bases and J by 2 bases, and 16 bases separated the two germline ends. In nucleotides, the CDR3 is TGTGCCAGCAGCCGTCCCCGGGATGGGACCTACGAGCAGTACTTC. As protein: CASSRPRDGTYEQYF. The whole variable domain, remainder taken from reference TRBV11-2 and TRBJ2-7, is EAGVAQSPRYKIIEKRQSVAFWCNPISGHATLYWYQQILGQGPKLLIQFQNNGVVDDSQLPKDRFSAERLKGVDSTLKIQPAKLEDSAVYLCASSRPRDGTYEQYFGPGTRLTVT.